This T cell receptor (beta chain) was sequenced for a study of T cells in Graves' hyperthyroidism and ophthalmopathy. Researchers took RNA transcripts and amplified the TCR beta CDR3 regions from them. The study used the HTBI primer set for a first-round RT-PCR of the TCR CDR3. TCRdb independently ran MiXCR on the multiplex PCR reads; one entry per CDR3 protein. Seen here are some 350,000 distinct CDR3 sequences, about a sixth observed once, and the top ten hold about 27%. This clonotype was seen at least ten times. Trimming pared 5 bases from V and 1 base from J, leaving 4 bases between. From germline, CDR1 is MDHEN and CDR2 SYDVKM. The CDR3 has 12 amino acids.

The sequence derives from a woman younger than 35 with Graves' hyperthyroidism that later progressed to Graves' ophthalmopathy. The sample was blood. The rearrangement links TRBV28 to TRBJ2-3; unclear D gene. CDR3 sequence (DNA): TGTGCCAGCAGTATTCGCACAGATACGCAGTATTTT. It encodes CASSIRTDTQYF.